This TCR beta chain was found in a study of beta chain features in type 1 diabetes. Reverse transcribing all isolated RNA meant expressed TCRB transcripts were sequenced. Here immunoSEQ multiplex PCR was the method, and the copy in TCRdb shows in-frame clones only, minus some. The sample has around 250,000 clones, less than 15% seen once. Study-level points and caveats: Here, the possible influence of HLA type (on TCRB rearrangement) remained unresolved. All four CD4+ subsets of Type 1 diabetes patients contained TCRB CDR3s that were moderately but significantly shorter. More deletions and fewer insertions at VDJ junctions were found in patients with type 1 diabetes.

Concerning this clone: As yet, its antigen is unknown.

Germline V CDR1 and CDR2: MGHRA, YSYEKL. The CDR3 runs to 12 residues. V gave up 4 bases and J gave up 6 bases, with 8 bases separating them. Sequences were obtained from naive CD4+ T cells from blood. The clonotype was recovered from a woman between 35 and 50 years old in good health. The chain couples TRBV4-1 to TRBJ2-3; a possible D gene is TRBD2 (5 bases). CDR3 sequence (DNA): TGCGCCAGCAGCCTCCGGAGGGATACGCAGTATTTT. It codes for CASSLRRDTQYF.